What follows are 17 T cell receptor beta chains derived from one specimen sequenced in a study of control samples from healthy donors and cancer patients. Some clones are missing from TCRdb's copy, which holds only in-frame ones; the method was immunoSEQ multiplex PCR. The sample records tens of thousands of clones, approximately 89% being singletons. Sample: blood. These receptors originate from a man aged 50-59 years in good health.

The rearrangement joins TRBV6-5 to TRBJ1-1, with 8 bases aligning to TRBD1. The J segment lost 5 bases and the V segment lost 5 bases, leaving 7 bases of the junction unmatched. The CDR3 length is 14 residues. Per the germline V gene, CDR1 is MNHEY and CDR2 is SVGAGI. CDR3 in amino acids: CASSMTGEGTEAFF. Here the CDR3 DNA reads TGTGCCAGCAGTATGACAGGGGAAGGTACTGAAGCTTTCTTT.

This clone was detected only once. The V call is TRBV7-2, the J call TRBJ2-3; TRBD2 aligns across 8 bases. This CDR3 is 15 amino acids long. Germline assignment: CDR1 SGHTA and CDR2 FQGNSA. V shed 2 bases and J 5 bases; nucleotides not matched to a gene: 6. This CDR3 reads CASSLPGGPIDTQYF. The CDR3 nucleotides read TGTGCCAGCAGCTTACCGGGGGGGCCGATAGATACGCAGTATTTT.

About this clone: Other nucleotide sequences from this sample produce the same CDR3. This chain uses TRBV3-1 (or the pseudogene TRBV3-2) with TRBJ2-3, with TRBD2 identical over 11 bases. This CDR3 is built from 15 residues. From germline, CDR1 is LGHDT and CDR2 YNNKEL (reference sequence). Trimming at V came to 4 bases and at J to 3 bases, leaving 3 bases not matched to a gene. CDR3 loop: CASSPSGGYTDTQYF. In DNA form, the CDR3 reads TGTGCCAGCAGCCCTAGCGGGGGGTATACAGATACGCAGTATTTT.

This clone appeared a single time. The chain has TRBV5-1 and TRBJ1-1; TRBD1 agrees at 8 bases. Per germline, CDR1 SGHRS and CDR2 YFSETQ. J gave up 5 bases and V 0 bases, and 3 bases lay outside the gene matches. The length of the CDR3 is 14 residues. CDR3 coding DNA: TGCGCCAGCAGCTTGGGGACAGGGCGGACTGAAGCTTTCTTT. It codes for CASSLGTGRTEAFF.

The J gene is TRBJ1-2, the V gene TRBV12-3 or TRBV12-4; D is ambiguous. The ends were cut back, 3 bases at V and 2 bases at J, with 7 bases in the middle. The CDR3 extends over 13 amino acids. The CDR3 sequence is CASSFRVNYGYTF. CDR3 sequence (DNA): TGTGCCAGCAGTTTTCGCGTGAACTATGGCTACACCTTC.

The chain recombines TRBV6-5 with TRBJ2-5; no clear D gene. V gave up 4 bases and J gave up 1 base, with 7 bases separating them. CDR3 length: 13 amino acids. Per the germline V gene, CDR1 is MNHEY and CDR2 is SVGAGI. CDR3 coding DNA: TGTGCCAGCAGTTCCGGCAGCCAAGAGACCCAGTACTTC. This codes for CASSSGSQETQYF.

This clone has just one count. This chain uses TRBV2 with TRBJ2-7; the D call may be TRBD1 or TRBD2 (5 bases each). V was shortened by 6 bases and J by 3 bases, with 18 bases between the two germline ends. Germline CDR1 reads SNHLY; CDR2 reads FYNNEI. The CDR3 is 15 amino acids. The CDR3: CASRDFRDGGYEQYF. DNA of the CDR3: TGTGCCAGCAGGGATTTCCGGGACGGAGGCTACGAGCAGTACTTC.

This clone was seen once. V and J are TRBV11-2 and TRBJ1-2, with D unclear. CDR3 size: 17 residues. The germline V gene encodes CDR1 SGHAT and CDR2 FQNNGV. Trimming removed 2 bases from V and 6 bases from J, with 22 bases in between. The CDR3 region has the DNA TGTGCCAGCAGCTTAATTCAAGGGCGTCCAAGGAAAAATGGCTACACCTTC. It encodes CASSLIQGRPRKNGYTF.

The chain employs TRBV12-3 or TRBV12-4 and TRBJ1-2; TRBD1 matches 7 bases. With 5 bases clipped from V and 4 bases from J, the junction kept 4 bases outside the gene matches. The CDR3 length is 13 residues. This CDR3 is CASSPGQVYGYTF. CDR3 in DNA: TGTGCCAGCAGTCCAGGACAGGTCTATGGCTACACCTTC.

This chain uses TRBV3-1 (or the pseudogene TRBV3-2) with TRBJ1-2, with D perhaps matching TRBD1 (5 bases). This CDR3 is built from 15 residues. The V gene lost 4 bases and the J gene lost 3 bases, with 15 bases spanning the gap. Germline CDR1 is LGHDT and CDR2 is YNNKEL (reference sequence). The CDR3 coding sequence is TGTGCCAGCAGCCGAGGGACTGCGAGGGACTATGGCTACACCTTC. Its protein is CASSRGTARDYGYTF.

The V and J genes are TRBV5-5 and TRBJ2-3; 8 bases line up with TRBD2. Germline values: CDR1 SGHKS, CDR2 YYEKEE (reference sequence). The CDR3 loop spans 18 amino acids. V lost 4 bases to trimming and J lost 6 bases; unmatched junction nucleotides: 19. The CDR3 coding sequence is TGTGCCAGCAGCCGCACCATAATGGTAGCGGGACTAGGGGATACGCAGTATTTT. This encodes CASSRTIMVAGLGDTQYF.

The CDR3 DNA sequence: TGTGCCAGCAGCCATTCGGGACTAGCGGGCACCTGGACCCAGTACTTC. As protein: CASSHSGLAGTWTQYF. The rearrangement joins TRBV4-2 to TRBJ2-5, with 12 bases lining up with TRBD2. The V and J ends lost 3 bases and 7 bases, in that order; junction bases with no gene match: 9. Germline loops: CDR1 LGHNA, CDR2 YNFKEQ. This CDR3 is 16 amino acids long.

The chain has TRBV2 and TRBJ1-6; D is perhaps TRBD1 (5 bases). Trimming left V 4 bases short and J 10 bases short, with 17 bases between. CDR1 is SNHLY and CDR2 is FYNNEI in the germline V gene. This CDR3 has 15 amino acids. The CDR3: CASSVSPGKESPLHF. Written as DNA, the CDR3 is TGTGCCAGCAGTGTCTCCCCAGGGAAGGAATCACCCCTCCACTTT. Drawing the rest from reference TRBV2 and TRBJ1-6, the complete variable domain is EPEVTQTPSHQVTQMGQEVILRCVPISNHLYFYWYRQILGQKVEFLVSFYNNEISEKSEIFDDQFSVERPDGSNFTLKIRSTKLEDSAMYFCASSVSPGKESPLHFGNGTRLTVT.

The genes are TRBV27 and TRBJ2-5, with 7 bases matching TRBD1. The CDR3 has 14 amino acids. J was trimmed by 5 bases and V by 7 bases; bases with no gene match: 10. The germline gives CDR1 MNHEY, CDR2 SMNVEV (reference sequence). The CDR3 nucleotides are TGTGCCAGCACCGACAGGGTAGATGGTGAGACCCAGTACTTC. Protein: CASTDRVDGETQYF.

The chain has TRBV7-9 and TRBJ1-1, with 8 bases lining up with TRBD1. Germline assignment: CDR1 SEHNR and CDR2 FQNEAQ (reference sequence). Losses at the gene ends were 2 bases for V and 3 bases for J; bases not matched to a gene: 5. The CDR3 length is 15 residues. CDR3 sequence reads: CASSLREGQDTEAFF. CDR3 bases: TGTGCCAGCAGCTTACGAGAGGGACAGGACACTGAAGCTTTCTTT.

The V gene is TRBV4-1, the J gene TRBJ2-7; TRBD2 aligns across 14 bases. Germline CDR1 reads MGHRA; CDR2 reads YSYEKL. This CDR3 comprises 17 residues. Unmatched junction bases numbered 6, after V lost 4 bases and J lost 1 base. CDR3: CASSPGTSGGLSYEQYF. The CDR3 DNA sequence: TGCGCCAGCAGCCCGGGGACTAGCGGGGGCCTTTCCTACGAGCAGTACTTC.

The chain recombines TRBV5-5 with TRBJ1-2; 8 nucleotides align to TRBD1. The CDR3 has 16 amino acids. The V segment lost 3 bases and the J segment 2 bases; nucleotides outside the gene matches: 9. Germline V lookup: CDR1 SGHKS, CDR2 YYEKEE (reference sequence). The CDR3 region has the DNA TGTGCCAGCAGCTATACCCCGGGACAGGCCAACTATGGCTACACCTTC. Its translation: CASSYTPGQANYGYTF. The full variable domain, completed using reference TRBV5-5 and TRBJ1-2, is DAGVTQSPTHLIKTRGQQVTLRCSPISGHKSVSWYQQVLGQGPQFIFQYYEKEERGRGNFPDRFSARQFPNYSSELNVNALLLGDSALYLCASSYTPGQANYGYTFGSGTRLTVV.